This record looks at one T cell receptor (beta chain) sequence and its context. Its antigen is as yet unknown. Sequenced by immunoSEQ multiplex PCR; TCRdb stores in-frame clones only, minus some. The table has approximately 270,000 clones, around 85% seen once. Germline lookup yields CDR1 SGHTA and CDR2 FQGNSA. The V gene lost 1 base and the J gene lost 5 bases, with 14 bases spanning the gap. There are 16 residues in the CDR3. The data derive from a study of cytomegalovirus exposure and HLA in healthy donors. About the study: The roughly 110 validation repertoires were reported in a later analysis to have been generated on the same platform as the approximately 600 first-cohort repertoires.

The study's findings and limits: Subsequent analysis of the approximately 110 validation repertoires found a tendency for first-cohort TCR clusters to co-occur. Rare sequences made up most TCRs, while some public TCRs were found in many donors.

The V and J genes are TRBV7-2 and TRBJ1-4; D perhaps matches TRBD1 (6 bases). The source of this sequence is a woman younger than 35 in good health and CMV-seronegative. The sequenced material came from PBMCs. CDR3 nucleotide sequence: TGTGCCAGCAGCTTAGAAGCCGGGCAGGGGAATGAAAAACTGTTTTTT. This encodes CASSLEAGQGNEKLFF.